The 18 T cell receptor beta chains listed next were all sequenced from one sample in a study of T cells in Graves' hyperthyroidism and ophthalmopathy. Researchers took RNA transcripts and amplified the TCR beta CDR3 regions from them. The HTBI set primed first-round TCR CDR3 RT-PCR. TCRdb independently ran MiXCR on the multiplex PCR reads; one entry per CDR3 protein. The sample consists of over 400,000 distinct CDR3 sequences, around a fifth of them appearing once. Material: blood. These receptors all come from a woman in her sixties or seventies with Graves' ophthalmopathy.

This clonotype has just a few counts. This chain joins TRBV12-3 or TRBV12-4 and TRBJ2-7; 9 bases align to TRBD1. There are 14 residues in the CDR3. The junction had 6 bases not matched to a gene; V was cut back by 6 bases and J by 3 bases. CDR3 in amino acids: CASRRQGVFYEQYF. Written as DNA, the CDR3 is TGTGCCAGCAGGCGACAGGGGGTATTCTACGAGCAGTACTTC.

V is TRBV27 and J is TRBJ1-5; 7 bases line up with TRBD1. V lost 6 bases, J lost 0 bases, and 14 bases stayed unmatched. Germline-derived CDR1 and CDR2 are MNHEY and SMNVEV (reference sequence). The CDR3 extends over 18 amino acids. The CDR3 loop is CASSKGAAVSYSNQPQHF. The DNA of the CDR3 is TGTGCCAGCAGCAAGGGGGCGGCAGTTTCTTATAGCAATCAGCCCCAGCATTTT.

The rearrangement joins TRBV5-1 to TRBJ2-7; D is perhaps TRBD1 or TRBD2 (5 bases each). This CDR3 is 15 amino acids long. The germline V gene encodes CDR1 SGHRS and CDR2 YFSETQ. V was cut by 4 bases and J by 3 bases, with 17 bases left in between. As DNA, the CDR3 is TGCGCCAGCAGCCCGTCCGGGACGGGCTACTACGAGCAGTACTTC. Its translation is CASSPSGTGYYEQYF. The whole variable domain, filled in from reference TRBV5-1 and TRBJ2-7, reads KAGVTQTPRYLIKTRGQQVTLSCSPISGHRSVSWYQQTPGQGLQFLFEYFSETQRNKGNFPGRFSGRQFSNSRSEMNVSTLELGDSALYLCASSPSGTGYYEQYFGPGTRLTVT.

This clonotype was seen at least ten times. The chain carries TRBV11-3 and TRBJ2-1; 8 nucleotides match TRBD2. CDR3 length equals 15 residues. The V segment lost 4 bases and the J segment 6 bases; nucleotides outside the gene matches: 8. Germline V gene data show CDR1 as SGHNT and CDR2 as YENEEA. The CDR3 region is CASSSLGAGVNEQFF. The DNA of the CDR3 is TGTGCCAGCAGCTCCCTGGGAGCGGGAGTCAATGAGCAGTTCTTC.

This clonotype has more than one count but fewer than ten. The CDR3 is CASSFKAGGETQYF. The CDR3, as DNA: TGTGCCAGCAGCTTTAAAGCGGGAGGAGAGACCCAGTACTTC. The V and J genes are TRBV7-3 and TRBJ2-5, with 9 bases that match TRBD2. Germline V gene sequence: CDR1 SGHTA, CDR2 FQGTGA. Germline trimming cut 3 bases from V and 4 bases from J; bases unmatched to any gene: 3. CDR3 size: 14 residues.

As regards this clonotype: At one of its ends the junction is not consistent with the germline gene, which may arise from a read error. The CDR3 loop reads CASSLSRVRNTETFF. In DNA form, the CDR3 reads TGTGCCAGCAGCCTTTCAAGGGTCCGAAACACTGAAACTTTCTTT. The chain employs TRBV7-9 and TRBJ1-1; D is undetermined. This CDR3 comprises 15 residues. Per germline, CDR1 SEHNR and CDR2 FQNEAQ (reference sequence).

This clonotype was picked up many times. V is TRBV15 and J is TRBJ2-5; unclear D gene. The V gene lost 0 bases and the J gene lost 1 base, with 18 bases spanning the gap. Germline CDR1 and CDR2: LNHNV and YYDKDF (reference sequence). The CDR3 consists of 18 residues. CDR3 loop: CATSRDLGMANSQETQYF. The CDR3 DNA follows: TGTGCCACCAGCAGAGATCTTGGTATGGCTAACTCCCAAGAGACCCAGTACTTC.

The chain links TRBV27 to TRBJ1-5; 10 bases agree with TRBD1. CDR1 and CDR2 from the germline V gene are MNHEY and SMNVEV (reference sequence). The CDR3 length is 18 residues. After removal of 3 bases from V and 0 bases from J, the junction contained 8 bases not matched to a gene. CDR3 nucleotides: TGTGCCAGCAGTTTGGACAGGGGGGAACCGTATAGCAATCAGCCCCAGCATTTT. Translation: CASSLDRGEPYSNQPQHF.

This clonotype was counted only a few times. This chain links TRBV2 with TRBJ2-7, with D tentatively TRBD1 (6 bases). Trimming took 6 bases from V and 3 from J, leaving 9 bases between them. The CDR3 loop spans 12 amino acids. The V gene's germline CDR1 is SNHLY and CDR2 FYNNEI. The CDR3 nucleotides read TGTGCCAGCAGCGACAGGCTCTACGAGCAGTACTTC. Protein product: CASSDRLYEQYF.

The V gene is TRBV25-1, the J gene TRBJ2-7; either TRBD1 or TRBD2 may supply D (5 bases each). The V end was cut by 3 bases, the J end by 5 bases, with 14 bases between. The CDR3 is 14 residues long. CDR1 and CDR2 from the germline V gene are MGHDK and SYGVNS. CDR3 residues: CASSDRGNSHEQYF. Here the CDR3 DNA reads TGTGCCAGCAGTGATCGGGGCAACAGCCACGAGCAGTACTTC.

The chain couples TRBV5-1 to TRBJ2-1; 9 bases align to TRBD1. Looked up from germline, CDR1 is SGHRS and CDR2 is YFSETQ. V was clipped by 4 bases and J by 8 bases; unmatched bases: 7. The CDR3 has 14 residues. The CDR3 DNA reads TGCGCCAGCAGCACGGGACAGGGTGTAGATGAGCAGTTCTTC. Translated: CASSTGQGVDEQFF.

This chain uses TRBV12-5 with TRBJ2-4, with D perhaps TRBD2 (5 bases). There are 14 residues in the CDR3. With 1 base removed from V and 4 bases from J, the gap between germline ends came to 8 bases. The germline V gene has CDR1 LGHNT and CDR2 FRNRAP. For the CDR3, the DNA is TGTGCTAGTGGTTTGGCGACGGGGAAAAACATTCAGTACTTC. It codes for CASGLATGKNIQYF. The whole variable domain, remainder taken from reference TRBV12-5 and TRBJ2-4, is DARVTQTPRHKVTEMGQEVTMRCQPILGHNTVFWYRQTMMQGLELLAYFRNRAPLDDSGMPKDRFSAEMPDATLATLKIQPSEPRDSAVYFCASGLATGKNIQYFGAGTRLSVL.

This clonotype was seen repeatedly, ten times or more. V usage is TRBV7-2 and J usage is TRBJ2-7; D gene unclear. The CDR3 is 12 residues long. Germline V gene data show CDR1 as SGHTA and CDR2 as FQGNSA. V was clipped by 1 base and J by 8 bases, with 9 bases between them. The CDR3 protein is CASSLDVGQQYF. In DNA form, the CDR3 reads TGTGCCAGCAGCTTAGATGTCGGACAGCAGTACTTC.

The chain couples TRBV29-1 to TRBJ2-7, with 9 bases fitting TRBD1. The ends lost 8 bases at V and 6 bases at J; junction bases unmatched: 8. This CDR3 has 12 residues. Germline CDR1 SQVTM, CDR2 ANQGSEA. The CDR3 reads CSYNRGPGEQYF. The CDR3 nucleotides are TGCAGCTACAACAGGGGGCCGGGCGAGCAGTACTTC.

This clonotype was counted only a few times. The rearrangement joins TRBV7-8 to TRBJ2-2; D possibly corresponds to TRBD1 (5 bases). Germline V gene sequence: CDR1 SGHVS, CDR2 FQNEAQ. The V end lost 5 bases, the J end lost 6 bases, and 13 bases lay between the germline ends. The CDR3 length is 14 residues. The CDR3 spells CASSPQGLSGELFF. The CDR3 coding sequence is TGTGCCAGCAGCCCGCAGGGTCTTTCCGGGGAGCTGTTTTTT.

The V and J genes are TRBV3-1 and TRBJ1-4, with a possible D match to TRBD1 (5 bases). CDR3 length: 15 amino acids. Looked up from germline, CDR1 is LGHDT and CDR2 is YNNKEL (reference sequence). Trimming stripped 4 bases from V and 2 bases from J, with 11 bases between. The CDR3 region is CASSPFGATNEKLFF. The CDR3 nucleotides read TGTGCCAGCAGCCCGTTTGGGGCGACTAATGAAAAACTGTTTTTT.

This clonotype appeared once. The CDR3 sequence: CASRNIRTSGHYEQYF. CDR3 DNA: TGTGCCAGCAGAAATATCCGGACTAGCGGACATTACGAGCAGTACTTC. This chain links TRBV28 with TRBJ2-7, with 10 positions matching TRBD2. V shed 6 bases, J shed 4 bases, and the junction held 12 bases outside the gene matches. The CDR3 loop spans 16 amino acids. Germline V gene data show CDR1 as MDHEN and CDR2 as SYDVKM. Filled out from reference TRBV28 and TRBJ2-7, the complete variable domain reads DVKVTQSSRYLVKRTGEKVFLECVQDMDHENMFWYRQDPGLGLRLIYFSYDVKMKEKGDIPEGYSVSREKKERFSLILESASTNQTSMYLCASRNIRTSGHYEQYFGPGTRLTVT.

This clonotype was detected many times. The chain joins TRBV2 to TRBJ2-3; 8 bases align to TRBD2. The ends lost 6 bases at V and 0 bases at J; junction bases unmatched: 8. There are 16 residues in the CDR3. Per the germline V gene, CDR1 is SNHLY and CDR2 is FYNNEI. The CDR3 DNA is TGTGCCAGCAGCCAGTCCGCTAGCGGGAGCACAGATACGCAGTATTTT. Translated, it gives CASSQSASGSTDTQYF.